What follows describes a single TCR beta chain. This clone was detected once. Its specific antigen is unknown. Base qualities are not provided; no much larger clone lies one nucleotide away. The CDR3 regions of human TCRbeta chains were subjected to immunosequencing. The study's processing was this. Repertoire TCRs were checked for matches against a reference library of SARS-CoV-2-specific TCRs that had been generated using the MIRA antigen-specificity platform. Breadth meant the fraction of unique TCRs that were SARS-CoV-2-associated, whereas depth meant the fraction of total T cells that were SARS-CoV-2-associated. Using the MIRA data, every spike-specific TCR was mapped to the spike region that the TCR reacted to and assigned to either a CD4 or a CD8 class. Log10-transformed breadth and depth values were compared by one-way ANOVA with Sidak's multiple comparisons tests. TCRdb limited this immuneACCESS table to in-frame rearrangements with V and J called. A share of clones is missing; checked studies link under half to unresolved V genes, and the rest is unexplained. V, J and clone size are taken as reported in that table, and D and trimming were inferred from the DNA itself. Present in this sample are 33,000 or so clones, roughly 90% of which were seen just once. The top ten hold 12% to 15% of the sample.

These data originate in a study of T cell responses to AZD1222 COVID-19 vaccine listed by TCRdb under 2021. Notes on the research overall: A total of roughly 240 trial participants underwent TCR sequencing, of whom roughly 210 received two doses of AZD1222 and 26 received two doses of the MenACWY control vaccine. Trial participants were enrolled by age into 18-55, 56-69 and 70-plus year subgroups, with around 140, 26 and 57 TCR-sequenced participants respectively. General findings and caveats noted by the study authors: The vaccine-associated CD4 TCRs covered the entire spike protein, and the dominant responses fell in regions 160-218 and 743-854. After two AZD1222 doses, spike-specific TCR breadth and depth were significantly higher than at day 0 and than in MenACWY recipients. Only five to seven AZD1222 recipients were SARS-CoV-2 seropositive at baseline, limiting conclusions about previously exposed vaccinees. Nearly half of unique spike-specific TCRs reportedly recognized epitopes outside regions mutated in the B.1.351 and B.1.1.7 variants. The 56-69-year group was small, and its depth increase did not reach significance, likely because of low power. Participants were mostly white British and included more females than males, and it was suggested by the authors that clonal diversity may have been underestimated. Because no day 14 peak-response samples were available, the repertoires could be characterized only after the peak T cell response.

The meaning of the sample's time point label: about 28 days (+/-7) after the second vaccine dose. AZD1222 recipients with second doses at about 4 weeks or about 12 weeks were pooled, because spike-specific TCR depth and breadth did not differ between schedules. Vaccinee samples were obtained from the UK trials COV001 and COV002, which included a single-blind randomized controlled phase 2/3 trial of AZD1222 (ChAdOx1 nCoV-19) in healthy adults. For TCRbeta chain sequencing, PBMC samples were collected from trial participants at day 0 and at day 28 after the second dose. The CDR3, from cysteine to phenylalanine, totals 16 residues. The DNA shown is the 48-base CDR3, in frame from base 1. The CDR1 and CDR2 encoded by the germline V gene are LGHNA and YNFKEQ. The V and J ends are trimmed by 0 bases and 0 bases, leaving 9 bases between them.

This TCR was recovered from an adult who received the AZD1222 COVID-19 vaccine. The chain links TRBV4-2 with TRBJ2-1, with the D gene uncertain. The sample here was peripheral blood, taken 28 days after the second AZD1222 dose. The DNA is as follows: TGTGCCAGCAGCCAAGAAGAACAGATCTCCTACAATGAGCAGTTCTTC. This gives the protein CASSQEEQISYNEQFF.